This T cell receptor beta chain derives from a study of T cells in Graves' hyperthyroidism and ophthalmopathy. Study-level results: Also found in blood were most expanded thyroid clonotypes above 0.001.

Template material for amplifying TCR beta CDR3 regions consisted of RNA transcripts. The TCR CDR3 was amplified in a first-round RT-PCR using the HTBI primer set. In TCRdb, the multiplex PCR reads were re-called with MiXCR into one record per CDR3 protein. The sample shows about 620,000 distinct CDR3 sequences, under 20% of them seen only once. This clonotype has ten or more counts. Its antigen is not identified. CDR1 is MDHEN and CDR2 is SYDVKM in the germline V gene. The CDR3 runs to 17 residues. J gave up 0 bases and V 5 bases, and 10 bases lay outside the gene matches. Sequenced input: blood. The chain uses TRBV28 and TRBJ2-1, with 7 bases that match TRBD2. This clonotype was obtained from a woman in her thirties with Graves' hyperthyroidism. The CDR3 loop reads CASSPRASSGSYNEQFF. The CDR3 DNA reads TGTGCCAGCAGTCCTAGGGCCTCTAGCGGCTCCTACAATGAGCAGTTCTTC.